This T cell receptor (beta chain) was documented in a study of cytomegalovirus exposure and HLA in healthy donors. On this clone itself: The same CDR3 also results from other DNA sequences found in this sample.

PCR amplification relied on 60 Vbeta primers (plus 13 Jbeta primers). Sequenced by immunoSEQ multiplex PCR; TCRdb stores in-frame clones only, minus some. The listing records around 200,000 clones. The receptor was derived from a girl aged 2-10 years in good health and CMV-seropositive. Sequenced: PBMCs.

The CDR3 sequence is CASSLGQSSYEQYF. CDR3 DNA: TGTGCCAGCAGCTTAGGGCAGTCCTCCTACGAGCAGTACTTC. The rearrangement joins TRBV7-9 to TRBJ2-7; D remains unclear. The CDR3 is made up of 14 amino acids. Germline values: CDR1 SEHNR, CDR2 FQNEAQ (reference sequence). Trimming removed 1 base from V and 0 bases from J, with 7 bases in between. Drawing the rest from reference TRBV7-9 and TRBJ2-7, the complete variable domain is DTGVSQNPRHKITKRGQNVTFRCDPISEHNRLYWYRQTLGQGPEFLTYFQNEAQLEKSRLLSDRFSAERPKGSFSTLEIQRTEQGDSAMYLCASSLGQSSYEQYFGPGTRLTVT.